This T cell receptor beta chain stems from a study of blood T cell repertoires in COVID-19 (dated by TCRdb to the early 2020s). About the study as a whole: Collaborator samples came from the United States, Italy and Spain and covered acute and convalescent phases of COVID-19. Where available, HLA class I and class II types were taken from metadata supplied by the sample provider and were not determined by assay-based typing. The prospective study material was composed of cDNA or gDNA derived from T cells, B-cell-depleted T cells, or PBMCs. A de-identified subject ID, COVID-19 status, age in years and sex were almost always included in the sample metadata. Deeply sampled blood TCRbeta repertoires from subjects exposed to, actively infected with, or recovered from COVID-19 were included in the dataset. A freely available public database, intended as a resource for researchers studying the immune response to SARS-CoV-2, is where the repertoires were released. Samples were obtained from the ongoing ImmuneRACE study (first 160 participants) and from about 1,300 subjects provided by 6 global collaborators.

CDR1 and CDR2, looked up from the germline V gene, are SNHLY and FYNNEI. The CDR3, cysteine through phenylalanine, is 13 amino acids long. Only CDR3 DNA is held: 39 bases, read in frame from base 1. V loses 6 bases, J loses 4 bases, and the germline ends lie 10 bases apart. The investigation overall reported the following: The amount of clinical and demographic metadata varied by source and participant and was provided uncurated.

TCRbeta CDR3 regions were amplified from genomic DNA by means of the immunoSEQ Assay, a bias-controlled multiplex PCR. In the original analysis: Within the assay, amplification of reference gene primers was used to estimate how many nucleated cells each sample contained. Sequence reads were collapsed and filtered to measure the absolute abundance of every unique TCRbeta CDR3 rearrangement. For each sample, productive Simpson clonality was calculated as the square root of Simpson's diversity index over productive rearrangements. TCRdb took this table from immuneACCESS and kept in-frame rearrangements with V and J called. Such tables lack part of the clones; where checked against another copy, unresolved V genes explain under half of the gap, and the rest is unexplained. The V and J calls and clone size come from that table; D and trimming were worked out from the DNA. For this sample the table gives 400,000 to 550,000 clones, of which about 89% were detected only once. Roughly 4% of the sample goes to the ten largest clones.

Each collaborating institution followed its own protocols to collect whole blood in K2EDTA tubes. Collaborator samples were shipped for TCRbeta analysis as frozen whole blood, isolated PBMCs, or DNA extracted from either sample type. About this clone: There is no known antigen for this receptor. Base-call qualities are not available, and no considerably larger clone is one nucleotide away. The same CDR3 also results from other DNA sequences found in this sample.

The sequence links TRBV2 to TRBJ1-5, with TRBD1 as a weak D call on 5 bases. The sample comprised peripheral blood. The sequence was obtained from a woman younger than 45 with acute or convalescent COVID-19. CDR3 reads: CASSRDSNQPQHF. The DNA sequence follows: TGTGCCAGCAGCCGAGACAGTAATCAGCCCCAGCATTTT.